This T cell receptor (beta chain) was profiled in a study of regulatory T cells in long-lasting Graves disease. About the study: In persistent Graves' disease, antithyroid drugs had been taken for over 5 years and TSH receptor antibodies stayed positive. Study outcomes and limitations: Sharing of public clonotypes was greater in persistent patients (about 2,700) than in new patients (more than 900).

This clonotype was detected ten times or more. What it binds is unknown. Germline trimming cut 11 bases from V and 7 bases from J; bases unmatched to any gene: 24. Germline CDR1 is SNHLY and CDR2 is FYNNEI. CDR3 size: 18 residues. Sample time point: persistent/refractory GD, antithyroid drugs over 5 years with positive TRAb. From RNA extracted from PBMCs, the TCR library was made. Through Arm-PCR of CDR3 regions and iRepertoire HTBI primers, TCR beta libraries were built. As handled by the study authors: Taken together, the samples had roughly 63 TRBV and 13 to 15 TRBJ segments identified. TCRdb reprocessed the multiplex PCR reads via MiXCR and lists one record per CDR3 protein. These V and J calls originate from TCRdb's pipeline instead of the authors' own analysis. Seen here are almost 350,000 distinct CDR3 sequences, 15% to 20% observed once, and the top ten hold just under 30%.

V usage is TRBV2 and J usage is TRBJ2-5, with 11 bases matching TRBD2. The TCR was taken from a female donor with Graves disease. The source material was peripheral blood mononuclear cells (PBMCs), sampled when the disease was refractory, from a patient treated with antithyroid drugs. The CDR3 nucleotides are TGTGCCTGCAACAGCCTATTCGAGGGGCTAGCGGGAGGAGGGACCCAGTACTTC. It specifies CACNSLFEGLAGGGTQYF.